The 3 T cell receptor beta chains presented below share a single source sample, sequenced in a study of shared clonotypes between healthy human individuals. TCRdb's copy holds only in-frame clones and misses some; the assay was immunoSEQ multiplex PCR. Among about 1.5 million clones listed, around 98% were seen once. The sequencing sample was made of naive CD4+ T cells sorted from blood. Subset in this sample: CD45RA+ positively selected. Receptors originate from a man aged 30-40 years in good health.

This clone was picked up one time. The chain recombines TRBV5-1 with TRBJ2-1; TRBD2 aligns across 14 bases. Germline CDR1 reads SGHRS; CDR2 reads YFSETQ. V gave up 3 bases and J gave up 6 bases; unmatched junction bases: 5. There are 16 residues in the CDR3. CDR3 protein: CASSSAGLAGGNEQFF. CDR3 in DNA: TGCGCCAGCAGCTCAGCCGGACTAGCGGGAGGCAATGAGCAGTTCTTC.

In this sample, this clone turned up once. V usage is TRBV13 and J usage is TRBJ1-5; maybe TRBD1 (6 bases). V was clipped by 0 bases and J by 3 bases, with 9 bases between them. The CDR3 extends over 15 amino acids. Germline V gene lookup returns CDR1 PRHDT and CDR2 FYEKMQ (reference sequence). The CDR3 sequence: CASSLGTGYNQPQHF. The CDR3 DNA reads TGTGCCAGCAGCTTAGGGACAGGCTACAATCAGCCCCAGCATTTT.

The genes are TRBV5-6 and TRBJ1-5; a possible D gene is TRBD1 (6 bases). CDR1 is SGHDT and CDR2 is YYEEEE in the germline V gene. V gave up 0 bases and J gave up 2 bases, with 12 bases separating them. CDR3 length: 16 residues. DNA of the CDR3: TGTGCCAGCAGCTTGGCGTTACAGGGTGGCAATCAGCCCCAGCATTTT. This translates into CASSLALQGGNQPQHF.